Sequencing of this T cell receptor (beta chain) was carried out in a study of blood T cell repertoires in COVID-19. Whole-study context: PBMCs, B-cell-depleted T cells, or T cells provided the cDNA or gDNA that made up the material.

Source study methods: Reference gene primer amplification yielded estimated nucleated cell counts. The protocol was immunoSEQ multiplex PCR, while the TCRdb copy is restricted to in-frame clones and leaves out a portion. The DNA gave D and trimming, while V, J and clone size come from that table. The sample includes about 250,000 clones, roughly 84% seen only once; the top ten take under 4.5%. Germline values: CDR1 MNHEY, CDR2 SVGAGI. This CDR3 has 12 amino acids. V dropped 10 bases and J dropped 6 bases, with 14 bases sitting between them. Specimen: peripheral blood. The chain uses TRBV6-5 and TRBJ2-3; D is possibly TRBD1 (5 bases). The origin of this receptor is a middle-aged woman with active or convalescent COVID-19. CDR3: CATKQDPDTQYF. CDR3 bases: TGTGCCACCAAACAGGATCCTGATACGCAGTATTTT.